This T cell receptor (beta chain) comes out of a study of T-cell memory formation after mild COVID-19. Study-wide background: Largely, the TCR clusters proved donor specific.

General study findings and limits: Contracting CD4+ clones were located mainly in CM and EM, and CD8+ clones in EMRA.

Constant-segment primers served in 5'RACE that generated TCR alpha and TCR beta cDNA libraries bearing sample barcodes and UMIs. TCRdb reprocessed the 5' RACE reads via MiXCR and lists one record per CDR3 protein. The sample records about 350,000 distinct CDR3 sequences, roughly 15% being singletons. The germline gives CDR1 SNHLY, CDR2 FYNNEI. The CDR3 sequence is 14 residues long. This clonotype has more than one count but fewer than ten. Its antigen is currently unknown. One junction end does not reproduce the germline sequence, and a read error may be involved. The TCR sequence derives from a man aged 18-30 years who had mild COVID-19 (a few samples of this study predate the infection). Cell type and time point are not known. J is TRBJ2-5 and V is TRBV2; 7 nucleotides line up with TRBD2. The sample comprised PBMCs or a T cell subset sorted from them (not recorded which). The CDR3 loop reads CASGEDGLDVGQYF. DNA of the CDR3: TGTGCCAGCGGTGAGGACGGACTAGACGTGGGCCAGTACTTC.